This TCR beta chain is drawn from a study of response to subunit inactivated influenza vaccine. Study-wide findings and caveats: That few new T cells are recruited by each seasonal influenza vaccination was the authors' suggestion.

In this sample, this clonotype turned up a few times. Its target is not known. Germline V gives CDR1 SGHKS, CDR2 YYEKEE (reference sequence). There are 18 residues in the CDR3. The ends lost 0 bases at V and 0 bases at J; junction bases unmatched: 4. TCRdb processed the RT-PCR reads anew with MiXCR; each CDR3 protein has one entry. The profile covers 710,000 or so distinct CDR3 sequences, with less than 20% appearing a single time and under 14% taken by the ten largest. The starting material was PBMCs from blood, obtained 11 to 12 days after vaccination. This chain joins TRBV5-5 and TRBJ2-6, with 9 nucleotides matching TRBD1. The TCR was taken from a man aged 50-59 years who received an inactivated influenza vaccine. The CDR3 DNA follows: TGTGCCAGCAGCTTGGTACAGGGGGCTCTCTCTGGGGCCAACGTCCTGACTTTC. It encodes CASSLVQGALSGANVLTF.